This TCR beta chain was sequenced during a study of CD8+ T cells in alopecia areata. Study context: At a dose of 5 to 10 mg twice daily, oral tofacitinib was given to treated patients.

Punch biopsies of lesional scalp, plus peripheral blood, were taken from alopecia areata patients. To note about this clone: What it binds is not known. Other DNA sequences in the same sample also yield this CDR3.

After isolation, RNA underwent reverse transcription to generate cDNA as the sequencing template. Profiling relied on immunoSEQ multiplex PCR, and the TCRdb table lists in-frame clones only, not all of them. The table includes 100,000 to 150,000 clones, approximately 49% detected once. General study points: Sequencing of scalp samples also captures resident alphabeta T cells of normal skin. Mouse data revealed clearer TCR sharing than patient data did, a gap possibly tied to HLA.

The sequences come from CD8+ T cells sorted from blood, collected at week 0. The source of this sequence is a human donor with alopecia areata.

CDR3: CAWSVGGDTEAFF. In DNA form, the CDR3 reads TGTGCCTGGAGTGTGGGGGGTGACACTGAAGCTTTCTTT. The V and J genes are TRBV30 and TRBJ1-1; maybe TRBD1 (5 bases). The CDR3 totals 13 residues. The V gene lost 0 bases and the J gene lost 3 bases, with 8 bases spanning the gap. The germline V gene encodes CDR1 GTSNPN and CDR2 SVGIG (reference sequence).